The rows below give T cell receptor beta chains drawn from one sample of a study of blood T cell repertoires in COVID-19. Profiled with immunoSEQ multiplex PCR; TCRdb holds only in-frame clones, not every one. The sample holds more than 250,000 clones, approximately 88% seen once. The specimen was PBMCs or T cells enriched from blood (not recorded which). The receptors were sampled from a woman in her forties with acute COVID-19. CDR3s include the opening cysteine and the closing phenylalanine or tryptophan. The D gene is left open where the match is weak. A clone size is listed for some rows: how often the clone was seen (once, few, many), or a class if it is expanded.

D	V	J	size	CDR3	DNA
.	TRBV9	TRBJ1-3	.	CASSGQLSSGNTIYF	TGTGCCAGCAGCGGACAGTTAAGCTCTGGAAACACCATATATTTT
TRBD1	TRBV5-4	TRBJ1-1	once	CASSLVQGTNTEAFF	TGTGCCAGCAGCTTGGTACAGGGGACGAACACTGAAGCTTTCTTT
TRBD1	TRBV27	TRBJ1-2	.	CASSSTGDGGWSYTF	TGTGCCAGCAGTTCGACAGGGGATGGGGGTTGGAGCTACACCTTC
.	TRBV5-5	TRBJ2-7	once	CASSLLSGRSSYEQYF	TGTGCCAGCAGCTTGTTAAGCGGCAGGTCCTCCTACGAGCAGTACTTC
TRBD2	TRBV5-5	TRBJ2-3	.	CASSLQWTSGGRDTQYF	TGTGCCAGCAGCTTGCAATGGACTAGCGGCGGGAGAGATACGCAGTATTTT
.	TRBV18	TRBJ2-5	few	CASSFRETQYF	TGTGCCAGCTCCTTTCGGGAGACCCAGTACTTC
.	TRBV15	TRBJ2-7	.	CATSRESKTYEQYF	TGTGCCACCAGCAGAGAATCAAAAACCTACGAGCAGTACTTC
.	TRBV7-9	TRBJ2-7	.	CASSLNVVSSYEQYF	TGTGCCAGCAGCCTTAATGTAGTTTCTTCGTACGAGCAGTACTTC
TRBD2	TRBV9	TRBJ2-7	.	CASSVDLAGGQYF	TGTGCCAGCAGCGTAGATCTAGCGGGAGGGCAGTACTTC
TRBD1	TRBV18	TRBJ2-3	.	CASSPIILQGASTDTQYF	TGTGCCAGCTCACCAATAATACTACAGGGGGCTAGCACAGATACGCAGTATTTT
.	TRBV27	TRBJ1-4	.	CASSLWQGSEKLFF	TGTGCCAGCAGTTTATGGCAGGGGAGTGAAAAACTGTTTTTT
.	TRBV6-5	TRBJ2-1	.	CASSNSGNEQFF	TGTGCCAGCAGCAACAGTGGCAATGAGCAGTTCTTC
TRBD2	TRBV28	TRBJ2-1	.	CASNQEREGSYNEQFF	TGTGCCAGCAACCAGGAGCGGGAGGGCTCCTACAATGAGCAGTTCTTC
TRBD2	TRBV7-9	TRBJ2-3	.	CASSLGRAGASDTQYF	TGTGCCAGCAGCTTGGGCCGAGCGGGAGCATCAGATACGCAGTATTTT
TRBD1	TRBV10-3	TRBJ2-3	.	CAISERDRGTDTQYF	TGTGCCATCAGTGAGCGGGACAGGGGCACAGATACGCAGTATTTT
TRBD2	TRBV7-2	TRBJ2-1	.	CASSPGGLAGAEQFF	TGTGCCAGCAGCCCAGGTGGGCTAGCGGGAGCTGAGCAGTTCTTC
.	TRBV5-8	TRBJ1-5	.	CASSLGGRGRNQPQHF	TGTGCCAGCAGCTTGGGAGGCAGGGGCAGGAATCAGCCCCAGCATTTT
.	TRBV30	TRBJ2-7	.	CAWSREIHEQYF	TGTGCCTGGAGTCGGGAGATTCATGAGCAGTACTTC
TRBD1	TRBV12-5	TRBJ1-2	.	CASGLTGVGGYTF	TGTGCTAGTGGCCTCACAGGGGTGGGCGGCTACACCTTC
.	TRBV4-1	TRBJ2-5	.	CASSHDQETQYF	TGCGCCAGCAGCCACGACCAAGAGACCCAGTACTTC
TRBD1	TRBV6-4	TRBJ2-7	.	CASLALGQGKGRFSREQYF	TGTGCCAGCCTCGCTCTAGGACAGGGTAAGGGTCGGTTTTCGCGCGAGCAGTACTTC
.	TRBV4-3	TRBJ2-3	.	CASSQENLGGDTQYF	TGCGCCAGCAGCCAAGAAAACTTGGGGGGAGATACGCAGTATTTT